The entry below gives a single T cell receptor beta chain sequence along with its context. Its antigen is unidentified. CD45RO-negative CD8 cells positively selected for CCR7 made up the naive population, which excluded terminally differentiated effector memory CD45RA+ cells. Each subset's genomic DNA was shared equally among a number of immunoSEQ plates. In the study's own analysis: For the immunoSEQ data, sequences were junction-only without quality scores, so filtering differed. Assay: immunoSEQ multiplex PCR; the TCRdb copy retains only in-frame clones and omits some. Clonal size and the V and J genes are those of that table, whereas D and trimming came from the DNA. The table has some 600,000 clones, 90% to 97% seen once. These data originate in a study of shared clonotypes between healthy human individuals. General observations from the study: Clonotype sharing among donors, it was expected, would be affected by sequencing depth.

Trimming cost V 3 bases and J 3 bases, with 13 bases left between them. Germline values: CDR1 SGDLS, CDR2 YYNGEE. CDR3 length: 14 amino acids. The clonotype was recovered from a woman in her 30s in good health. This chain joins TRBV9 and TRBJ2-7, with TRBD1 as a possible D gene (6 bases). Sequenced: naive CD8+ T cells sorted from blood. CDR3 loop: CASSAWDTNYEQYF. CDR3 DNA: TGTGCCAGCAGCGCGTGGGACACCAACTACGAGCAGTACTTC. Supplemented by reference TRBV9 and TRBJ2-7, the full variable domain reads DSGVTQTPKHLITATGQRVTLRCSPRSGDLSVYWYQQSLDQGLQFLIQYYNGEERAKGNILERFSAQQFPDLHSELNLSSLELGDSALYFCASSAWDTNYEQYFGPGTRLTVT.